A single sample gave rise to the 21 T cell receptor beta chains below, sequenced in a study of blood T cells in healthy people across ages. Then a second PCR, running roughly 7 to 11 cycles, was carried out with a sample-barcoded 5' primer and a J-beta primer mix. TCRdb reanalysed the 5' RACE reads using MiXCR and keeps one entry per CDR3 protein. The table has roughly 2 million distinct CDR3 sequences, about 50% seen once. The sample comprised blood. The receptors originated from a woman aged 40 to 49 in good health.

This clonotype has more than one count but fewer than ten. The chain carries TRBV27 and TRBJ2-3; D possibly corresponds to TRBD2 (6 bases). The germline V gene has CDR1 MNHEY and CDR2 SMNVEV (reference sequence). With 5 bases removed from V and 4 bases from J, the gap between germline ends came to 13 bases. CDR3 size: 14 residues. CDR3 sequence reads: CASSNGGIADTQYF. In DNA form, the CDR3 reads TGTGCCAGCAGTAACGGCGGGATTGCAGATACGCAGTATTTT.

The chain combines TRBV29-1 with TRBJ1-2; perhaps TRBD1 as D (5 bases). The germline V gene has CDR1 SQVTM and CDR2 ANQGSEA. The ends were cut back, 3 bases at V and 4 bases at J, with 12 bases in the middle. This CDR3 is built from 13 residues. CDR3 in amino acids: CSVEEGRGYGYTF. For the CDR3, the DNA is TGCAGCGTTGAGGAGGGACGGGGCTATGGCTACACCTTC.

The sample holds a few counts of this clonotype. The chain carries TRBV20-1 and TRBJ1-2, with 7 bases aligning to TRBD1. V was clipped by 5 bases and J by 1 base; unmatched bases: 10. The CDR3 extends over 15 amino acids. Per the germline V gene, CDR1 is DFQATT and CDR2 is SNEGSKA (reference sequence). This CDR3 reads CSAHRQGINNYGYTF. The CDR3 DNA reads TGCAGTGCTCACCGACAGGGCATTAATAACTATGGCTACACCTTC.

This CDR3 reads CASSPQGISGNTIYF. The CDR3 DNA is TGTGCCAGCAGCCCGCAGGGAATCTCTGGAAACACCATATATTTT. The chain links TRBV7-2 to TRBJ1-3; D is possibly TRBD1 (5 bases). The germline V gene has CDR1 SGHTA and CDR2 FQGNSA. There are 15 residues in the CDR3. Trimming cost V 5 bases and J 0 bases, with 11 bases left between them.

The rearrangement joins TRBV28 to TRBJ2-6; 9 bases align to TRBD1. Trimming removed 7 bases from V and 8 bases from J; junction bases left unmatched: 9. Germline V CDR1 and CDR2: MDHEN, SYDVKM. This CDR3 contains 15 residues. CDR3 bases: TGTGCCAGCAACCCCTCAGGACAGGGGTCCAACGTCCTGACTTTC. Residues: CASNPSGQGSNVLTF.

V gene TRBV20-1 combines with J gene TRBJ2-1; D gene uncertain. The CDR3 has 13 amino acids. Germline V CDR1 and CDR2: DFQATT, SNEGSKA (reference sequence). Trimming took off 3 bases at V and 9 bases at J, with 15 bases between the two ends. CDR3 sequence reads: CSARGGSTSEQFF. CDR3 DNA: TGCAGTGCTAGGGGCGGATCTACAAGTGAGCAGTTCTTC.

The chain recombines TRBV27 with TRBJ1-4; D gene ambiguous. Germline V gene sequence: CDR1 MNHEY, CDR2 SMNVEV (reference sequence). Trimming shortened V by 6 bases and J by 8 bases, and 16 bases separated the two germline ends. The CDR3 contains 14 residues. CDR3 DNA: TGTGCCAGCAGGCCCGGGCTCCCCGGGGAAAAACTGTTTTTT. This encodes CASRPGLPGEKLFF.

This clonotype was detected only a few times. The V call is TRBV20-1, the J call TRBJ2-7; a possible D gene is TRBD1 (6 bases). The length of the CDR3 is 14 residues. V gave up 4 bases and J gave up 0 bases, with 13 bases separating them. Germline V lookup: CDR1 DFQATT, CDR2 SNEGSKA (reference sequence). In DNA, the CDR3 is TGCAGTGCTAACAGGGTAGTGGACTCCTACGAGCAGTACTTC. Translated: CSANRVVDSYEQYF.

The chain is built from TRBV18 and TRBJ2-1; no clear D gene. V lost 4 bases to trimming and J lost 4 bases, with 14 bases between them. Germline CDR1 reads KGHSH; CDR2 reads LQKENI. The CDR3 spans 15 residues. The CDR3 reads CASSHPMGGYNEQFF. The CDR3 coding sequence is TGTGCCAGCTCACACCCGATGGGCGGTTACAATGAGCAGTTCTTC.

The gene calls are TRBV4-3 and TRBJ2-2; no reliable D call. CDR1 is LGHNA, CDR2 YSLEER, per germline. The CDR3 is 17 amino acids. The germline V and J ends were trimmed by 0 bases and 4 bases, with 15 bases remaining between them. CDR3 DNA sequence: TGCGCCAGCAGCCAAGATCCCCTGGGGTCGGGCACCGGGGAGCTGTTTTTT. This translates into CASSQDPLGSGTGELFF.

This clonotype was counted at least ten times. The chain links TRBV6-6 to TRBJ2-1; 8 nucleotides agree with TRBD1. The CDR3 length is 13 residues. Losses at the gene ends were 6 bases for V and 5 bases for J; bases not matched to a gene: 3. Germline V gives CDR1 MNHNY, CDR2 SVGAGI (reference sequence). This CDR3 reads CASSPGQDNEQFF. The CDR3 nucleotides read TGTGCCAGCAGCCCGGGACAGGACAATGAGCAGTTCTTC.

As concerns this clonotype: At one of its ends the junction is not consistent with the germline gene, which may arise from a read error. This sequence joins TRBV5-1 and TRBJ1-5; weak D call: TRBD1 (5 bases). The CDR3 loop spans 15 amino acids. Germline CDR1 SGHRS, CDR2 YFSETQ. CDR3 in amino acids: CANSLSGGTGQPQHF. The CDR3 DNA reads TGCGCCAACAGCTTGTCAGGTGGGACTGGTCAGCCCCAGCATTTT.

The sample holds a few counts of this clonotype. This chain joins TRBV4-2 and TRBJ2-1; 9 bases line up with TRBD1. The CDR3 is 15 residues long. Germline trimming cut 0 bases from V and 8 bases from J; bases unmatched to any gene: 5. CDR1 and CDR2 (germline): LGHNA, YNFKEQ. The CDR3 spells CASSQEWTGDHEQFF. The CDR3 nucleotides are TGTGCCAGCAGCCAAGAATGGACAGGGGACCATGAGCAGTTCTTC.

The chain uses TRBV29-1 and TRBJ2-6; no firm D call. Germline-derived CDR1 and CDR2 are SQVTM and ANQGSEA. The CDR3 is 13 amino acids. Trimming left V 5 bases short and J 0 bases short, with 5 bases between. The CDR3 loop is CSVPVSGANVLTF. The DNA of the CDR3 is TGCAGCGTTCCCGTCTCTGGGGCCAACGTCCTGACTTTC. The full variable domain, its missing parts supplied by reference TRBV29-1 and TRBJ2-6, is SAVISQKPSRDICQRGTSLTIQCQVDSQVTMMFWYRQQPGQSLTLIATANQGSEATYESGFVIDKFPISRPNLTFSTLTVSNMSPEDSSIYLCSVPVSGANVLTFGAGSRLTVL.

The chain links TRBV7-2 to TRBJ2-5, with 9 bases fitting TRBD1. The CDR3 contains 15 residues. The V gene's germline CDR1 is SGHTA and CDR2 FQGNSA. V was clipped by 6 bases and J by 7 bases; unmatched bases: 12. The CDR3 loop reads CASRSPGQGFGTQYF. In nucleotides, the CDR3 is TGTGCCAGCAGATCTCCGGGACAGGGCTTTGGGACCCAGTACTTC. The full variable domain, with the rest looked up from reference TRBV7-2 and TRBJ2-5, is GAGVSQSPSNKVTEKGKDVELRCDPISGHTALYWYRQSLGQGLEFLIYFQGNSAPDKSGLPSDRFSAERTGGSVSTLTIQRTQQEDSAVYLCASRSPGQGFGTQYFGPGTRLLVL.

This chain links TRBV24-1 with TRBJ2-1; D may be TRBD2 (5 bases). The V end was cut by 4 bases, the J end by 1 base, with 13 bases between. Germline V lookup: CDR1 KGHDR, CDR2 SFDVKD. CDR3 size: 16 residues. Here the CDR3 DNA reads TGTGCCACCAGTGAGCGAGGACGAGGGTCCTACAATGAGCAGTTCTTC. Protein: CATSERGRGSYNEQFF.

The CDR3 loop is CASSPGQAGTNNEQFF. DNA for the CDR3: TGTGCCAGCTCACCGGGCCAAGCGGGGACCAACAATGAGCAGTTCTTC. This rearrangement joins TRBV18 to TRBJ2-1; 7 bases agree with TRBD2. V trimming: 3 bases; J trimming: 5 bases; junction bases outside the gene matches: 10. CDR3 length: 16 residues. Germline values: CDR1 KGHSH, CDR2 LQKENI. The complete variable domain, with remaining parts taken from reference TRBV18 and TRBJ2-1, reads NAGVMQNPRHLVRRRGQEARLRCSPMKGHSHVYWYRQLPEEGLKFMVYLQKENIIDESGMPKERFSAEFPKEGPSILRIQQVVRGDSAAYFCASSPGQAGTNNEQFFGPGTRLTVL.

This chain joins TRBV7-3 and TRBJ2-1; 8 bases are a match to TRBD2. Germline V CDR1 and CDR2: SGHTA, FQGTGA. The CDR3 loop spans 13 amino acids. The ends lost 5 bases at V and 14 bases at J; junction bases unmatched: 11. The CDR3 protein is CASSPSGRGVEFF. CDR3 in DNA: TGTGCCAGCAGCCCTTCTGGGCGGGGGGTGGAGTTCTTC.

In DNA form, the CDR3 reads TGTGCCAGCAGTAAACAGGTTGAGACCCAGTACTTC. Encoded protein: CASSKQVETQYF. J is TRBJ2-5 and V is TRBV2; D may be TRBD1 (5 bases). This CDR3 region has 12 residues. Germline V gene lookup returns CDR1 SNHLY and CDR2 FYNNEI. Trimming cost V 5 bases and J 5 bases, with 9 bases left between them.

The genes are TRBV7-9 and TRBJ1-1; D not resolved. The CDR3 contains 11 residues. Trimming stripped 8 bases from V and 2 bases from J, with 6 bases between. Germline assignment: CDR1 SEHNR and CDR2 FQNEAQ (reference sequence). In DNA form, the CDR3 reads TGTGCCAGCGGCCGTAACACTGAAGCTTTCTTT. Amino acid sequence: CASGRNTEAFF.

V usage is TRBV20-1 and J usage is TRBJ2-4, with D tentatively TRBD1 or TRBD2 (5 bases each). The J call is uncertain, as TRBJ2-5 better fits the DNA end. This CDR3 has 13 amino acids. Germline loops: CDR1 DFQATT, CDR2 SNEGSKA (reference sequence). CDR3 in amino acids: CSAGRQTQETQYF. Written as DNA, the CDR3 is TGCAGTGCTGGGAGACAGACTCAAGAGACCCAGTACTTC.